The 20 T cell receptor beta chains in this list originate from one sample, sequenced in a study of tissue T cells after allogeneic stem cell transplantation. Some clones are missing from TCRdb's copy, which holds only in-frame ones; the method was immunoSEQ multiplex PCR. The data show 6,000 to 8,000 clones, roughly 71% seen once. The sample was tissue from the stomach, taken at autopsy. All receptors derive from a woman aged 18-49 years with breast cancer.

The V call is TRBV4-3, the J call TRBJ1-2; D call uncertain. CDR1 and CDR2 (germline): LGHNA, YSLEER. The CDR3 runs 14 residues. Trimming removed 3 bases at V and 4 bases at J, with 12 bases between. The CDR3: CASSQNPVAYGYTF. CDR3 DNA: TGCGCCAGCAGCCAGAATCCCGTCGCCTATGGCTACACCTTC.

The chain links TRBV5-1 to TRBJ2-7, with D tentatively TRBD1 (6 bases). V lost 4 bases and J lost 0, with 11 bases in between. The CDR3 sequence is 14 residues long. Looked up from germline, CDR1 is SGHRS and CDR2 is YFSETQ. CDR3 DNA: TGCGCCAGCAGCACCGGACAGCTCTCCTACGAGCAGTACTTC. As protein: CASSTGQLSYEQYF.

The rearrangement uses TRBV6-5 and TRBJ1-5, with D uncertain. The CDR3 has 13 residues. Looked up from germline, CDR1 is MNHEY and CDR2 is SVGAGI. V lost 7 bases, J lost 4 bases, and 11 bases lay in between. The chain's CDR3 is CASILDGNQPQHF. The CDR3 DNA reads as TGTGCCAGCATTTTAGACGGGAATCAGCCCCAGCATTTT.

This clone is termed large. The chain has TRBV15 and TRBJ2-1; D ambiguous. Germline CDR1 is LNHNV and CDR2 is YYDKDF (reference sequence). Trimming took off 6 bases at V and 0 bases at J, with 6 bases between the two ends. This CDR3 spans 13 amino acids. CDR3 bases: TGTGCCACCAGGAAGAGCTCCTACAATGAGCAGTTCTTC. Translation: CATRKSSYNEQFF.

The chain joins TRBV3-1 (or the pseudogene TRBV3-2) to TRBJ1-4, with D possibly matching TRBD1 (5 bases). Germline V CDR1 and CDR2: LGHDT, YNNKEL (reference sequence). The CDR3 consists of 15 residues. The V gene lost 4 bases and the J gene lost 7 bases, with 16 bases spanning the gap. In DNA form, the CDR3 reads TGTGCCAGCAGCCCGGGGCCAAGGGGCCGTGAAAAACTGTTTTTT. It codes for CASSPGPRGREKLFF.

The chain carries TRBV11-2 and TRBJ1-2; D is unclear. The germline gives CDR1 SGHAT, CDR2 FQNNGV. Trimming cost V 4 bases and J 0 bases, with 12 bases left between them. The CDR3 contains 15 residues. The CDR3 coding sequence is TGTGCCAGCAGCTGGAATAGGGAATCTAACTATGGCTACACCTTC. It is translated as CASSWNRESNYGYTF.

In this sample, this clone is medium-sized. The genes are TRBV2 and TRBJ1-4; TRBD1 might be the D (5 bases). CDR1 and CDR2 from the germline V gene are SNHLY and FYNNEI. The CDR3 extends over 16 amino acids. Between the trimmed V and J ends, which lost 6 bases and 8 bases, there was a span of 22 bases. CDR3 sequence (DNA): TGTGCCAGCAGCGAACTAAATGTAGGGGTCGGGGAAAAACTGTTTTTT. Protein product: CASSELNVGVGEKLFF.

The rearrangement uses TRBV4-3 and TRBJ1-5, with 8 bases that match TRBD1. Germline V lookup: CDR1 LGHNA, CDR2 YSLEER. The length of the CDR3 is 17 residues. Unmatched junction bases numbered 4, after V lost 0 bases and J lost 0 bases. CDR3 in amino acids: CASSQDLTGASNQPQHF. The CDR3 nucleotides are TGCGCCAGCAGCCAAGACTTGACAGGGGCTAGCAATCAGCCCCAGCATTTT.

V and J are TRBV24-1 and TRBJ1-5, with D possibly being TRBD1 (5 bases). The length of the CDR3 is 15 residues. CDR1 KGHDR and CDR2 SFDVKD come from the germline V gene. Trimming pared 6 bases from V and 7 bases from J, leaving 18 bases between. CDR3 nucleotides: TGTGCCACCAGTCCTACCGGAGGGGAACTCCAGCCCCAGCATTTT. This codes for CATSPTGGELQPQHF.

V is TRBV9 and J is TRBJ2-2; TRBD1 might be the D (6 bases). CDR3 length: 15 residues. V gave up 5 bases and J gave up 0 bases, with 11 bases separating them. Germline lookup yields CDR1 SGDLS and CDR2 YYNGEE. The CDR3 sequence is CASSRTGTNTGELFF. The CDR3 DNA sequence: TGTGCCAGCAGTAGAACAGGGACGAACACCGGGGAGCTGTTTTTT.

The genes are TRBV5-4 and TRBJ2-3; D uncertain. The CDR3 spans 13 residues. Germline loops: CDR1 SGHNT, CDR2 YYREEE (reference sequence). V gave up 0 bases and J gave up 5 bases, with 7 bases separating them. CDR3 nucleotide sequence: TGTGCCAGCAGCTTGGAATTCGGAGATACGCAGTATTTT. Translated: CASSLEFGDTQYF.

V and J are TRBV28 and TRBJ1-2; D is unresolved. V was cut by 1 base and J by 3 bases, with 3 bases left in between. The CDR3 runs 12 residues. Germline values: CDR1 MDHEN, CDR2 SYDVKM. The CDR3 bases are TGTGCCAGCAGTTTATCGCACTATGGCTACACCTTC. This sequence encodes CASSLSHYGYTF.

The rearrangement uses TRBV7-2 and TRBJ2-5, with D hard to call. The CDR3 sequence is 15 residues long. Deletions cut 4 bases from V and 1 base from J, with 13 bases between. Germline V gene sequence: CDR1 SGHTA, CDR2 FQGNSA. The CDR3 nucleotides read TGTGCCAGCAGCTCCAGTCGCCGATCCCAAGAGACCCAGTACTTC. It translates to CASSSSRRSQETQYF.

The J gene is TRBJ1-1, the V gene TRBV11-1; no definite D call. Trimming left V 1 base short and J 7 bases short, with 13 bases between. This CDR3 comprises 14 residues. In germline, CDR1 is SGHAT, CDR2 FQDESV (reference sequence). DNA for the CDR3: TGTGCCAGCAGCTTAGGGCGGGGAGGTTTTGAAGCTTTCTTT. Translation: CASSLGRGGFEAFF.

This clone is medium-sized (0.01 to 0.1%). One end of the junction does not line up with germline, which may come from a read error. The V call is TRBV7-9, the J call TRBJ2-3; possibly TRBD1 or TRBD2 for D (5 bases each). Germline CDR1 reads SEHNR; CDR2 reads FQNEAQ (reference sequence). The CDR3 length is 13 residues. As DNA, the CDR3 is TGTGCCAGCAGCTTTTGGAGTCCAGGGAGTCTCGATTTT. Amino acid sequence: CASSFWSPGSLDF.

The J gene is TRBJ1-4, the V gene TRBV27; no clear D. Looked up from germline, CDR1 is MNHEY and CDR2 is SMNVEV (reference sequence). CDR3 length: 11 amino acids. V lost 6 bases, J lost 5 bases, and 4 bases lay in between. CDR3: CASRGNEKLFF. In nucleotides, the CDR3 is TGTGCCAGCAGAGGAAATGAAAAACTGTTTTTT.

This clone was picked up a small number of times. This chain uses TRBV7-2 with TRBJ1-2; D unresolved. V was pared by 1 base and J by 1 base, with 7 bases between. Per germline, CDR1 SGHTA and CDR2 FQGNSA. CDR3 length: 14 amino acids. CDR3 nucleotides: TGTGCCAGCAGCTTAGAGACCGATAACTATGGCTACACCTTC. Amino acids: CASSLETDNYGYTF.

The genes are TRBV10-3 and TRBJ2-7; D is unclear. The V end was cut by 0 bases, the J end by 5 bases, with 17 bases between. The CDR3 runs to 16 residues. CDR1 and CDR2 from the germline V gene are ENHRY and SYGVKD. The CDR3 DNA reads TGTGCCATCAGTGAGTCGACGGTTACAAGTATCCACGAGCAGTACTTC. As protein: CAISESTVTSIHEQYF.

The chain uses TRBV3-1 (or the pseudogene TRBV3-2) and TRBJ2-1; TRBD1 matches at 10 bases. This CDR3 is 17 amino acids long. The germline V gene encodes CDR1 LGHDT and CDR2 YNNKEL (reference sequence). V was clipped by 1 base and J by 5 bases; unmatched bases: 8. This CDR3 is CASSQGPGQGLDNEQFF. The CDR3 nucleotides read TGTGCCAGCAGCCAAGGTCCGGGACAGGGGTTAGACAATGAGCAGTTCTTC.

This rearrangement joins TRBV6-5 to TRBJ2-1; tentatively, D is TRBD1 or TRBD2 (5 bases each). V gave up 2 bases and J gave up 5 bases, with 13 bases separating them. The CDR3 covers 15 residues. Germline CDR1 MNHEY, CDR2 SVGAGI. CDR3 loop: CASSYGLEGHNEQFF. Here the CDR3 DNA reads TGTGCCAGCAGTTACGGTTTAGAGGGGCACAATGAGCAGTTCTTC.